One and the same sample provided the 21 T cell receptor beta chains below, sequenced in a study of cytomegalovirus exposure and HLA in healthy donors (dated by TCRdb to the late 2010s). The library came from the immunoSEQ multiplex PCR assay. For the multiplex PCR, a mixture combining 60 forward primers for TCR Vbeta segments and 13 reverse primers for TCR Jbeta segments was used. The clones in this table, taken by TCRdb from immuneACCESS, are in-frame only. Not every clone is retained; where verified, under half of the shortfall comes from an unresolved V gene, and the cause of the rest is unknown. The sample yields about 60,000 clones; roughly two thirds were counted once. The ten largest clones capture roughly 5.5% of the sample. Sequenced input: PBMCs. These receptors came from a man aged 50 to 60 in good health and CMV-seronegative.

V usage is TRBV12-5 and J usage is TRBJ2-3, with 10 bases that match TRBD2. Germline loops: CDR1 LGHNT, CDR2 FRNRAP. With V trimmed by 0 bases and J by 6 bases, 9 bases remained unmatched. CDR3 length equals 17 residues. CDR3 loop: CASGLVRLAGDLDTQYF. The CDR3 nucleotides read TGTGCTAGTGGTTTGGTACGTCTAGCGGGGGATTTGGATACGCAGTATTTT.

V is TRBV7-2 and J is TRBJ2-7; the match to TRBD2 covers 8 bases. J lost 3 bases, V lost 5 bases, and 6 bases had no gene match. CDR1 SGHTA and CDR2 FQGNSA come from the germline V gene. This CDR3 contains 14 residues. CDR3 DNA: TGTGCCAGCAGCCGACGGGGGGGGTTCTACGAGCAGTACTTC. It specifies CASSRRGGFYEQYF.

This chain uses TRBV19 with TRBJ1-5; TRBD1 agrees at 8 bases. The CDR3 sequence is 14 residues long. From germline, CDR1 is LNHDA and CDR2 SQIVND (reference sequence). V trimming: 4 bases; J trimming: 3 bases; junction bases outside the gene matches: 2. This CDR3 is CASSKGQDNQPQHF. The DNA for the CDR3 is TGTGCCAGTAGTAAGGGACAGGACAATCAGCCCCAGCATTTT.

This clone came up a few times. The J gene is TRBJ1-1, the V gene TRBV7-3; TRBD1 aligns across 7 bases. V was pared by 5 bases and J by 3 bases, with 6 bases of the junction left unmatched. Germline V CDR1 and CDR2: SGHTA, FQGTGA. CDR3 size: 14 residues. CDR3 nucleotide sequence: TGTGCCAGCAGCCCAGACAGGGCAGACACTGAAGCTTTCTTT. Translation gives CASSPDRADTEAFF.

V and J are TRBV6-4 and TRBJ2-1, with TRBD2 identical over 11 bases. With 5 bases clipped from V and 5 bases from J, the junction kept 5 bases outside the gene matches. Germline CDR1 reads MRHNA; CDR2 reads SNTAGT. The CDR3 is 15 residues long. CDR3 nucleotide sequence: TGTGCCAGCAGTCTTGTAGCGGGGGGGAACAATGAGCAGTTCTTC. Protein: CASSLVAGGNNEQFF.

This clone has more than one count but fewer than ten. The chain is built from TRBV5-1 and TRBJ1-2; D is possibly TRBD1 (5 bases). V was pared by 0 bases and J by 3 bases, with 9 bases between. Germline-derived CDR1 and CDR2 are SGHRS and YFSETQ. CDR3 length equals 14 residues. CDR3 bases: TGCGCCAGCAGCTTGGAAGGGGCTGACTATGGCTACACCTTC. The encoded protein is CASSLEGADYGYTF.

As regards this clone: This specimen includes other DNA sequences encoding the same CDR3. DNA for the CDR3: TGCGCCAGCGGAAAGACAGGGCAATACGAGCAGTACTTC. This sequence encodes CASGKTGQYEQYF. J is TRBJ2-7 and V is TRBV10-1; 7 bases match TRBD1. Germline V gene lookup returns CDR1 WNHNN and CDR2 SYGVQD (reference sequence). The CDR3 length is 13 residues. Trimming at V came to 8 bases and at J to 4 bases, leaving 8 bases not matched to a gene.

The chain links TRBV10-1 to TRBJ2-7, with 13 nucleotides matching TRBD2. The germline V gene encodes CDR1 WNHNN and CDR2 SYGVQD (reference sequence). CDR3 length: 15 residues. V gave up 5 bases and J gave up 3 bases; unmatched junction bases: 4. The CDR3 DNA sequence: TGCGCCAGCAGTCCGACTAGCGGGAGGATCTACGAGCAGTACTTC. This translates into CASSPTSGRIYEQYF.

The rearrangement uses TRBV30 and TRBJ2-5; D is perhaps TRBD1 (5 bases). V lost 5 bases, J lost 2 bases, and 18 bases lay in between. CDR1 is GTSNPN and CDR2 is SVGIG in the germline V gene (reference sequence). The CDR3 extends over 15 amino acids. The CDR3 DNA is TGTGCCTGGCTGTTCACAGGTGGACGGCAAGAGACCCAGTACTTC. As protein: CAWLFTGGRQETQYF. The variable domain in full, with the rest retrieved from reference TRBV30 and TRBJ2-5, is SQTIHQWPATLVQPVGSPLSLECTVEGTSNPNLYWYRQAAGRGLQLLFYSVGIGQISSEVPQNLSASRPQDRQFILSSKKLLLSDSGFYLCAWLFTGGRQETQYFGPGTRLLVL.

This clone was counted a single time. The chain has TRBV4-2 and TRBJ1-5; no clear D. V lost 0 bases, J lost 4 bases, and 7 bases lay in between. The length of the CDR3 is 14 residues. CDR1 LGHNA and CDR2 YNFKEQ come from the germline V gene. The CDR3 nucleotides read TGTGCCAGCAGCCAAGATTCGGGAAATCAGCCCCAGCATTTT. This encodes CASSQDSGNQPQHF.

V is TRBV9 and J is TRBJ1-4; 7 positions match TRBD1. The junction had 4 bases not matched to a gene; V was cut back by 2 bases and J by 0 bases. Per germline, CDR1 SGDLS and CDR2 YYNGEE. CDR3 length: 16 amino acids. CDR3 in amino acids: CASSVGTGATNEKLFF. The DNA of the CDR3 is TGTGCCAGCAGCGTTGGTACAGGGGCAACTAATGAAAAACTGTTTTTT.

This clone was counted once. The chain uses TRBV6-6 and TRBJ1-1; the D gene is possibly TRBD1 (5 bases). V lost 6 bases and J lost 8, with 19 bases in between. The CDR3 runs 14 residues. CDR1 MNHNY and CDR2 SVGAGI come from the germline V gene (reference sequence). The DNA for the CDR3 is TGTGCCAGCAGGTCTCAAAGGGGAGGGAACGAAGCTTTCTTT. It encodes CASRSQRGGNEAFF.

The chain employs TRBV4-1 and TRBJ1-1; D gene ambiguous. The germline V gene encodes CDR1 MGHRA and CDR2 YSYEKL. V dropped 1 base and J dropped 5 bases, with 11 bases sitting between them. This CDR3 is built from 14 residues. The CDR3 nucleotides read TGCGCCAGCAGCCAAGTCTTTCTGAGGACTGAAGCTTTCTTT. This sequence encodes CASSQVFLRTEAFF.

The V call is TRBV7-8, the J call TRBJ1-2; 7 bases agree with TRBD1. There are 14 residues in the CDR3. Germline V gene sequence: CDR1 SGHVS, CDR2 FQNEAQ. The V segment lost 5 bases and the J segment 7 bases; nucleotides outside the gene matches: 10. Here the CDR3 DNA reads TGTGCCAGCAGCAGTACCGGGACAGACTTTGGCTACACCTTC. Its protein is CASSSTGTDFGYTF. The full variable domain, in which reference TRBV7-8 and TRBJ1-2 provide the parts outside the CDR3, is GAGVSQSPRYKVAKRGQDVALRCDPISGHVSLFWYQQALGQGPEFLTYFQNEAQLDKSGLPSDRFFAERPEGSVSTLKIQRTQQEDSAVYLCASSSTGTDFGYTFGSGTRLTVV.

The rearrangement joins TRBV6-4 to TRBJ2-1; 13 nucleotides line up with TRBD2. Germline V lookup: CDR1 MRHNA, CDR2 SNTAGT. This CDR3 comprises 15 residues. After removal of 4 bases from V and 10 bases from J, the junction contained 7 bases not matched to a gene. The CDR3 spells CASSGTSGGAREQFF. The CDR3 DNA sequence: TGTGCCAGCAGTGGCACTAGCGGGGGGGCCAGAGAGCAGTTCTTC.

A few counts support this clone. The rearrangement joins TRBV2 to TRBJ2-3; D gene uncertain. The CDR3 is made up of 13 amino acids. CDR1 is SNHLY and CDR2 is FYNNEI in the germline V gene. Between the trimmed V and J ends, which lost 4 bases and 2 bases, there was a span of 7 bases. CDR3 in DNA: TGTGCCAGCAGTGGGCCTTTCACAGATACGCAGTATTTT. Translation gives CASSGPFTDTQYF.

CDR3 in DNA: TGTGCCAGCACCCCACTAGCGGGGGGAGTGGATACGCAGTATTTT. This gives the protein CASTPLAGGVDTQYF. The V and J genes are TRBV6-5 and TRBJ2-3, with TRBD2 matching over 12 bases. The CDR3 is 15 residues long. The V gene's germline CDR1 is MNHEY and CDR2 SVGAGI. V lost 7 bases and J lost 6; bases outside the gene matches: 8.

The chain links TRBV11-2 to TRBJ1-2, with 8 bases aligning to TRBD1. Unmatched junction bases numbered 9, after V lost 5 bases and J lost 1 base. This CDR3 has 16 amino acids. Germline loops: CDR1 SGHAT, CDR2 FQNNGV. This CDR3 is CASSKIQGVVNYGYTF. CDR3 DNA sequence: TGTGCCAGCAGCAAAATACAGGGGGTGGTTAACTATGGCTACACCTTC.

V usage is TRBV7-9 and J usage is TRBJ2-5; 12 nucleotides agree with TRBD1. The CDR3 runs 16 residues. V shed 1 base and J 2 bases; nucleotides not matched to a gene: 2. The germline CDR1 and CDR2 sequences are SEHNR and FQNEAQ (reference sequence). The chain's CDR3 is CASSLGDRGLQETQYF. The CDR3 bases are TGTGCCAGCAGCTTAGGGGACAGGGGGCTACAAGAGACCCAGTACTTC.

The J gene is TRBJ2-2, the V gene TRBV10-2; 10 bases align to TRBD1. With V trimmed by 6 bases and J by 4 bases, 5 bases remained unmatched. The V gene's germline CDR1 is WSHSY and CDR2 SAAADI. The CDR3 has 15 residues. The CDR3, as DNA: TGCGCCAGCAGGAGTCGGACAGGGGGCACCGGGGAGCTGTTTTTT. It specifies CASRSRTGGTGELFF.

This chain links TRBV12-5 with TRBJ2-4; a possible D gene is TRBD2 (7 bases). The CDR3 loop spans 15 amino acids. Germline V gives CDR1 LGHNT, CDR2 FRNRAP. Trimming left V 1 base short and J 1 base short, with 8 bases between. CDR3 in amino acids: CASGLGGGAKNIQYF. CDR3 bases: TGTGCTAGTGGTTTGGGGGGGGGCGCCAAAAACATTCAGTACTTC.